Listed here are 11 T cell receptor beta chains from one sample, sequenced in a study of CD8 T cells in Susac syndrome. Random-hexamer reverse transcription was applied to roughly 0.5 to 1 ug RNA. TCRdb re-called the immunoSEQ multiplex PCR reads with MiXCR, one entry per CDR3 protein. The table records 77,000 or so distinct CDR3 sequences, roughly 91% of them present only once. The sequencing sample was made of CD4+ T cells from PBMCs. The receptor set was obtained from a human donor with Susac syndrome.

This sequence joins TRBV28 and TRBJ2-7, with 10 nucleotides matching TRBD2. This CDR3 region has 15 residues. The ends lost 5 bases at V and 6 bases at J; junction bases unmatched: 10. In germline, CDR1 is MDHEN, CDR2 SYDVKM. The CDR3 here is CASSAKTSGPLEQYF. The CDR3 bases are TGTGCCAGCAGTGCCAAGACTAGCGGGCCCCTCGAGCAGTACTTC.

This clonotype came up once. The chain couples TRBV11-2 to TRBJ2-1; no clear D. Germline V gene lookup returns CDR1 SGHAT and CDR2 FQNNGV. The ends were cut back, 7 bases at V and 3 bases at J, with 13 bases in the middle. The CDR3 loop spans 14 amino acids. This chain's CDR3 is CASTLERHYNEQFF. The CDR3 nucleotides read TGTGCCAGCACCCTCGAGAGGCACTACAATGAGCAGTTCTTC.

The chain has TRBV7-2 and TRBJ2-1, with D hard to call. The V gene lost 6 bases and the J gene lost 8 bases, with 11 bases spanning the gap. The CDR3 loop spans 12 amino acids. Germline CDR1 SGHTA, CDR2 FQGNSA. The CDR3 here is CASRDGTHEQFF. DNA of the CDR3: TGTGCCAGCAGAGATGGAACACATGAGCAGTTCTTC.

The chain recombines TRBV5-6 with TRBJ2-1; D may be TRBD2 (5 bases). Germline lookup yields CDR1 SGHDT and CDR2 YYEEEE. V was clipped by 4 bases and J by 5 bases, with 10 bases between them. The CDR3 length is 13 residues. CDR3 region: CASSAGPNNEQFF. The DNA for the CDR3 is TGTGCCAGCAGCGCGGGCCCCAACAATGAGCAGTTCTTC.

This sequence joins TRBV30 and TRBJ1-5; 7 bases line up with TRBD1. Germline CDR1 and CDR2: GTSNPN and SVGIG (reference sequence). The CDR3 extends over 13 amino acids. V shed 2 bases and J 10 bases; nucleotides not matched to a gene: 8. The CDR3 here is CAWSRSGGRPQHF. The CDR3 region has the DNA TGTGCCTGGAGTCGGTCAGGGGGTCGTCCCCAGCATTTT.

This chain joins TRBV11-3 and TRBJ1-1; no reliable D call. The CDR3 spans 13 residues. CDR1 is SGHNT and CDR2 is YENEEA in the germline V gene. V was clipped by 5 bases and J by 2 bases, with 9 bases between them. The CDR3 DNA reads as TGTGCCAGCAGCACCCGTGATAACACTGAAGCTTTCTTT. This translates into CASSTRDNTEAFF.

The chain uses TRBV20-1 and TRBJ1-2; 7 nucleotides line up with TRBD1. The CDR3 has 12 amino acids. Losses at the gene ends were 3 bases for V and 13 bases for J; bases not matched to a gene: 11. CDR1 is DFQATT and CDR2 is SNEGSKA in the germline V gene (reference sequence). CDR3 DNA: TGCAGTGCTAGCGTGCAGGGGGATTGTTGCACCTTC. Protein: CSASVQGDCCTF.

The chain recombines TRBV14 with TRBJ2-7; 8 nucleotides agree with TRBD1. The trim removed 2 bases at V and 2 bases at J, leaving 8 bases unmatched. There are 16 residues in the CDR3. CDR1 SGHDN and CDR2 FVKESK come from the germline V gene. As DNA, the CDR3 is TGTGCCAGCAGCCAAACCGGGACAGGAAGGACCTACGAGCAGTACTTC. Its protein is CASSQTGTGRTYEQYF.

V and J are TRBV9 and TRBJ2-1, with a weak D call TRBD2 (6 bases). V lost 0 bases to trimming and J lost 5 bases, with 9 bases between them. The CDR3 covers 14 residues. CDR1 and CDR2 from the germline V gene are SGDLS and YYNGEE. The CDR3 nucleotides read TGTGCCAGCAGCGTAGATAGCGGCCACAATGAGCAGTTCTTC. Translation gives CASSVDSGHNEQFF.

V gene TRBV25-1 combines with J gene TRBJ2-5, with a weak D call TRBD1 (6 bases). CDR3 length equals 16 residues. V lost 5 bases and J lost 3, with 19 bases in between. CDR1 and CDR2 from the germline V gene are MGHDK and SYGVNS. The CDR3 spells CASSFNPVGAKETQYF. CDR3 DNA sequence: TGTGCCAGCAGTTTCAACCCGGTGGGGGCTAAAGAGACCCAGTACTTC.

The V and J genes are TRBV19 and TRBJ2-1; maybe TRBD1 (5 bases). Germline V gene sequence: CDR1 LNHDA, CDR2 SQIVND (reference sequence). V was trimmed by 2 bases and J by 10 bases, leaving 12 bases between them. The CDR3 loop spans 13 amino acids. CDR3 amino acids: CASSITGRAEQFF. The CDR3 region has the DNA TGTGCCAGTAGTATAACAGGCCGGGCCGAGCAGTTCTTC.